In this sample, the clone carrying this T cell receptor beta chain turned up once. Its antigen is undetermined. This sample is drawn from a study of shared clonotypes between healthy human individuals. Overall study findings and caveats: When naive CD4 clonotypes were compared across several donors, around 5% were shared.

Only in-frame clones appear in the TCRdb table, and some are missing; sequencing was by immunoSEQ multiplex PCR. The sample holds hundreds of thousands of clones, approximately 96% seen once. V lost 5 bases and J 0 bases, leaving 11 bases between the germline ends. Germline CDR1 reads SEHNR; CDR2 reads FQNEAQ (reference sequence). CDR3 length equals 15 residues. Naive CD8 isolation took CD45RO-negative cells positively selected for CCR7 and excluded terminally differentiated effector memory CD45RA+ cells. The sequence derives from a woman under 40 in good health. Sequencing used naive CD8+ T cells sorted from blood. The V call is TRBV7-9, the J call TRBJ2-1, with a weak D call TRBD2 (5 bases). In DNA form, the CDR3 reads TGTGCCAGCAGCACGCTACTAGTCTCCTACAATGAGCAGTTCTTC. Residues: CASSTLLVSYNEQFF.